Detailed here is one T cell receptor (beta chain). The antigen is undetermined. The study drew donors from healthy Caucasian individuals in Russia aged about 6 to 90. These data are taken from a study of blood T cells in healthy people across ages. Findings and caveats of the study: Naive T cell percentage showed a strong correlation with the diversity of TCR beta.

Primers used in a second PCR of roughly 7 to 12 cycles were a sample-barcoded 5' primer and a J-beta primer mix. TCRdb ran MiXCR on the 5' RACE reads and lists one entry per CDR3 protein. This table has some 900,000 distinct CDR3 sequences, roughly 48% appearing once. The CDR3 covers 16 residues. The germline V gene encodes CDR1 MNHNY and CDR2 SVGAGI (reference sequence). The germline V and J ends were trimmed by 5 bases and 2 bases, with 19 bases remaining between them. The chain recombines TRBV6-6 with TRBJ2-7; D possibly uses TRBD1 or TRBD2 (5 bases each). Sequencing was performed on blood. The sequence came from a man aged 25 to 40 in good health. CDR3 residues: CASSPGTTILTYEQYF. The CDR3 region has the DNA TGTGCCAGCAGTCCCGGGACGACGATCTTAACCTACGAGCAGTACTTC.